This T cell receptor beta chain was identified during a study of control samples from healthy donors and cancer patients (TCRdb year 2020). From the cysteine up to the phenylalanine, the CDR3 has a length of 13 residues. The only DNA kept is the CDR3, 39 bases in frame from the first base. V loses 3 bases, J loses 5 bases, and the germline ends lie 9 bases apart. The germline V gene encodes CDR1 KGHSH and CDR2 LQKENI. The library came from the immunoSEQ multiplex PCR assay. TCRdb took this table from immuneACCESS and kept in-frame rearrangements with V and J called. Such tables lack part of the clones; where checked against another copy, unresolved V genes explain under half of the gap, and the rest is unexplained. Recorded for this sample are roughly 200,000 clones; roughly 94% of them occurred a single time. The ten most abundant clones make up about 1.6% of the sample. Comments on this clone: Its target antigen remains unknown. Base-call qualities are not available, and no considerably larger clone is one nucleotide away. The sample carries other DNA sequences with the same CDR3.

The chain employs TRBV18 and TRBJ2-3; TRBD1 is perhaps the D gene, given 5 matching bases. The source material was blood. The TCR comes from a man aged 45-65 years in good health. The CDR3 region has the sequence CASSPTGQDTQYF. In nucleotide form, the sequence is TGTGCCAGCTCACCTACAGGTCAAGATACGCAGTATTTT.